This T cell receptor beta chain was retrieved from a study of PD-1 blockade in classical Hodgkin lymphoma. There are 15 residues in the CDR3. Germline-derived CDR1 and CDR2 are PRHDT and FYEKMQ (reference sequence). Trimming cost V 5 bases and J 4 bases; bases outside gene matches: 8. Sample time point: newly diagnosed, previously untreated cHL patient sample. The data were produced by immunoSEQ multiplex PCR, yet TCRdb's version contains in-frame clones alone and is incomplete. The sample contains 17,000 or so clones, around 90% of which appear only once. This TCR came from a human donor with classical Hodgkin lymphoma. The J gene is TRBJ2-7, the V gene TRBV13; 10 bases are shared with TRBD1. The sequencing sample was made of peripheral blood mononuclear cells (PBMCs). The CDR3 region is CASSRRGQGRYEQYF. The CDR3 DNA reads TGTGCCAGCAGCCGACGGGGACAGGGGAGATACGAGCAGTACTTC.